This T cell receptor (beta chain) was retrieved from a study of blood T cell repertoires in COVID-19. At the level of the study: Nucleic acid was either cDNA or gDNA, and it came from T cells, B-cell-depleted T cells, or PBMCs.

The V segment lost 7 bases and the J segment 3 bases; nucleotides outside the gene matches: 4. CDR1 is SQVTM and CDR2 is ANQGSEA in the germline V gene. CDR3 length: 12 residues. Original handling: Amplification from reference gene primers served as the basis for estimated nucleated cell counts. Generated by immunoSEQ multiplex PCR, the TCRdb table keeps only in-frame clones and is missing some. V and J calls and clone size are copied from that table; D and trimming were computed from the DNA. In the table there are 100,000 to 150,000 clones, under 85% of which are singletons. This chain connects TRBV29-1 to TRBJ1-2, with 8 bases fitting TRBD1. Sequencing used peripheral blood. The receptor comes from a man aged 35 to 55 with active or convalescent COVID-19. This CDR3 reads CSGLDRDYGYTF. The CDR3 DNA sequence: TGCAGCGGCCTGGACAGGGACTATGGCTACACCTTC.